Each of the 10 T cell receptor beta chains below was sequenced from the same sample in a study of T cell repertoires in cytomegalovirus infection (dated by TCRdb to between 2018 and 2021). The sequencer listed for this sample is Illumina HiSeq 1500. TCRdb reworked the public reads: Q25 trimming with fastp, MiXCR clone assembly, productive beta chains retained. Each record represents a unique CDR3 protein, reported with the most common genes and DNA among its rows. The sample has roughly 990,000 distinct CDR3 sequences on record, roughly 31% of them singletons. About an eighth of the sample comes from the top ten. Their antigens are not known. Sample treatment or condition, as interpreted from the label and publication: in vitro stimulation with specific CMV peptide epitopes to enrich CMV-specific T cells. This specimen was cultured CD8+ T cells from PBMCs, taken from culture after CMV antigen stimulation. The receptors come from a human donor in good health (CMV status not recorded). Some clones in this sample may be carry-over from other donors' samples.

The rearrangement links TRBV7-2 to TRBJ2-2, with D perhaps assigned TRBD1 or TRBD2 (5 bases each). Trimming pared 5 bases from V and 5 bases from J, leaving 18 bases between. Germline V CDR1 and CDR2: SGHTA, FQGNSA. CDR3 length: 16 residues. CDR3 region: CASSQMDGAPTGELFF. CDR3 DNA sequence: TGTGCCAGCAGCCAAATGGACGGGGCGCCGACCGGGGAGCTGTTTTTT.

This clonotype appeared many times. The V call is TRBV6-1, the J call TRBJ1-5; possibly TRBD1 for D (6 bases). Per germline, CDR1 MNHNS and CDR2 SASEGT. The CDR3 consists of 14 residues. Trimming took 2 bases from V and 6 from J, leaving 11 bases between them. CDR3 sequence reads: CASSERGSGQPQHF. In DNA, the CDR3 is TGTGCCAGCAGTGAAAGGGGGAGCGGTCAGCCCCAGCATTTT.

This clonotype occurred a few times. The CDR3 loop reads CASRRSGENIQYF. CDR3 in DNA: TGTGCCAGCAGGCGGTCGGGAGAAAACATTCAGTACTTC. The V and J genes are TRBV2 and TRBJ2-4, with a tentative D call TRBD2 (6 bases). Trimming cost V 6 bases and J 5 bases, with 11 bases left between them. CDR3 length: 13 residues. Looked up from germline, CDR1 is SNHLY and CDR2 is FYNNEI.

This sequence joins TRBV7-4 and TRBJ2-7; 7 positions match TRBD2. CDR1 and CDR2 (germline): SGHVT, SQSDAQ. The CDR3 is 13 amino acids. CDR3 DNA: TGTGTCAGCAGCCCAGTGGGAGGGTACGAGCAGTACGTC. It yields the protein CVSSPVGGYEQYV.

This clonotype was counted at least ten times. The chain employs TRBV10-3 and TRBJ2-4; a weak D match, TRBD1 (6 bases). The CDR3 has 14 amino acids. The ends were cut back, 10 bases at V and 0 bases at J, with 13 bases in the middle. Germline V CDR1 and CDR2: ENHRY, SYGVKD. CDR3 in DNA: TGTGCCACCGGGACACCCCTAGCCAAAAACATTCAGTACTTC. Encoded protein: CATGTPLAKNIQYF.

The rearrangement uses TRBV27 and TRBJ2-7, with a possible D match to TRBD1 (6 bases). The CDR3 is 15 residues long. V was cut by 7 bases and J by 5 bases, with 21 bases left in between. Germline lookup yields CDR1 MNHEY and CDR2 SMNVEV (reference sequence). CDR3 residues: CASKRDTTSRDEQYF. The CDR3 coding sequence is TGTGCCAGCAAACGGGACACCACCTCGCGGGACGAGCAGTACTTC.

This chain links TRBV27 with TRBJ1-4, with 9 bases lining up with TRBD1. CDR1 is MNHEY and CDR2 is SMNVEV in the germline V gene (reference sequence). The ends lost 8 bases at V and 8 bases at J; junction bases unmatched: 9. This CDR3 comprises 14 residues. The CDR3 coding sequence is TGTGCCAGCCGCAGGGGGACAGGGTACGAAAAACTGTTTTTT. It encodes CASRRGTGYEKLFF. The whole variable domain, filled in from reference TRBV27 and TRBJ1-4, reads EAQVTQNPRYLITVTGKKLTVTCSQNMNHEYMSWYRQDPGLGLRQIYYSMNVEVTDKGDVPEGYKVSRKEKRNFPLILESPSPNQTSLYFCASRRGTGYEKLFFGSGTQLSVL.

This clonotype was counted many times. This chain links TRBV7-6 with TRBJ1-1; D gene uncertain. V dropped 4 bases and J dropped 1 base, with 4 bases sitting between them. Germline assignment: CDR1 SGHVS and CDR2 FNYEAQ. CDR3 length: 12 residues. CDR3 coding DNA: TGTGCCAGCAGCTCCGAGAACACTGAAGCTTTCTTT. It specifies CASSSENTEAFF.

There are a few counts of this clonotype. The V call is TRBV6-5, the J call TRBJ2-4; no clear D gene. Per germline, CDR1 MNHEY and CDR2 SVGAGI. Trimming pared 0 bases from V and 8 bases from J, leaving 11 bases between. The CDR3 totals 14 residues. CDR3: CASSYSSQIHIQYF. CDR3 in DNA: TGTGCCAGCAGTTACTCTAGCCAGATCCACATTCAGTACTTC.

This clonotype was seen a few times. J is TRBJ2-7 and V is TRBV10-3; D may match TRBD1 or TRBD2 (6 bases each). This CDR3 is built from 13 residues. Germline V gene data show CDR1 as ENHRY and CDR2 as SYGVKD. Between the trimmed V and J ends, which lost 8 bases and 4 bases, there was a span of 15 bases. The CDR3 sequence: CAIGPGAVYEQYF. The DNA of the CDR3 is TGTGCCATCGGACCGGGGGCCGTATACGAGCAGTACTTC.